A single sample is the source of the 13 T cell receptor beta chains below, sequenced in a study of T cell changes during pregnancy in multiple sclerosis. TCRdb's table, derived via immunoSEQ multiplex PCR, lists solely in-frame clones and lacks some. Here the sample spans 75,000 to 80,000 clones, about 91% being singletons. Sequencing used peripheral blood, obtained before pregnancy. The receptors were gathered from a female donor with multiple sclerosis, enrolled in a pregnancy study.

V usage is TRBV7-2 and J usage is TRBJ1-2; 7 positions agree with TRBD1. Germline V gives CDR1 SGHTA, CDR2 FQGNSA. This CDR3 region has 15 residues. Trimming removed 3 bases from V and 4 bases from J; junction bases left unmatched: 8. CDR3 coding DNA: TGTGCCAGCAGCTTCTCTCCAGGGGGTCTCTATGGCTACACCTTC. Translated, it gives CASSFSPGGLYGYTF.

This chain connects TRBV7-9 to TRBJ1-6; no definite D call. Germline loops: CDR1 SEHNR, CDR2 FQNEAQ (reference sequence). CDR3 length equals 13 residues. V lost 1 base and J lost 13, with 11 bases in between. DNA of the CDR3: TGTGCCAGCAGCTTAGGCCAGGTCAGCCCCCTCCACTTT. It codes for CASSLGQVSPLHF. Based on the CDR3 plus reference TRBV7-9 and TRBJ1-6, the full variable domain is DTGVSQNPRHKITKRGQNVTFRCDPISEHNRLYWYRQTLGQGPEFLTYFQNEAQLEKSRLLSDRFSAERPKGSFSTLEIQRTEQGDSAMYLCASSLGQVSPLHFGNGTRLTVT.

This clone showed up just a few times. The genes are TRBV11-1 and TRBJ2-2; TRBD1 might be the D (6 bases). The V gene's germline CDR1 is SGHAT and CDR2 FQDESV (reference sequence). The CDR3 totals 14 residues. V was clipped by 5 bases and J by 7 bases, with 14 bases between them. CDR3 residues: CASSPPQGHGELFF. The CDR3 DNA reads TGTGCCAGCAGCCCCCCCCAGGGGCACGGGGAGCTGTTTTTT.

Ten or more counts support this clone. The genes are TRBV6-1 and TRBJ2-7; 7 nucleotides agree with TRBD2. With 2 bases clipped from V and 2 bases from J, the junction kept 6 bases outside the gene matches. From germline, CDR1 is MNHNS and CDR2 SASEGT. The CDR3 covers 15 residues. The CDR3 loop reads CASSERQGGPYEQYF. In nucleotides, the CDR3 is TGTGCCAGCAGTGAACGGCAGGGAGGGCCCTACGAGCAGTACTTC.

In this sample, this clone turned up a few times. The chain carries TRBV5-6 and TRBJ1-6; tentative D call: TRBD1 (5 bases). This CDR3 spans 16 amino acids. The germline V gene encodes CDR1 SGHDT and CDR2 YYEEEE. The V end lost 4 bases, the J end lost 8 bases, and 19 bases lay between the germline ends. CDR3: CASSGQGGIFHSPLHF. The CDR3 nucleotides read TGTGCCAGCAGCGGGCAGGGTGGGATTTTTCATTCACCCCTCCACTTT.

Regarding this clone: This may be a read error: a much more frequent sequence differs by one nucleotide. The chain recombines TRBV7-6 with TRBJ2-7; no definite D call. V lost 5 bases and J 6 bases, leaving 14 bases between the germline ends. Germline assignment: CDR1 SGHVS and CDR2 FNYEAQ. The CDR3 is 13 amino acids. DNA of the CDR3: TGTGCCAGCAGCCGCGGCCCGAATTGCGAGCAGTACTTC. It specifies CASSRGPNCEQYF.

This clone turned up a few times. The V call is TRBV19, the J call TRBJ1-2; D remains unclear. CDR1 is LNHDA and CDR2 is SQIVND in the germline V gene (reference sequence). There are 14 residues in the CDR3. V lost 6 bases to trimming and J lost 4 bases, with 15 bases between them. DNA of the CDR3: TGTGCCAGTAGGAATCCTGGAGGTGGCTATGGCTACACCTTC. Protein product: CASRNPGGGYGYTF.

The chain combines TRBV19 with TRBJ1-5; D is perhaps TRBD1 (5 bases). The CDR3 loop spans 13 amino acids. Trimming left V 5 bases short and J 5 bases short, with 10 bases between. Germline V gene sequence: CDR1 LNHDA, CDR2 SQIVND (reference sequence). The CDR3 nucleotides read TGTGCCAGTAGTGCCGACAGTTATCAGCCCCAGCATTTT. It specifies CASSADSYQPQHF.

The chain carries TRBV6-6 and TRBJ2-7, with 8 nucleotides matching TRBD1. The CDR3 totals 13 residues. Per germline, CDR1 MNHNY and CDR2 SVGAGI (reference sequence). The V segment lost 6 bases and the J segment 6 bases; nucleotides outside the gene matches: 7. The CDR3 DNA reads TGTGCCAGCAGCTACATAACAGGGGGCGAGCAGTACTTC. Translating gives CASSYITGGEQYF.

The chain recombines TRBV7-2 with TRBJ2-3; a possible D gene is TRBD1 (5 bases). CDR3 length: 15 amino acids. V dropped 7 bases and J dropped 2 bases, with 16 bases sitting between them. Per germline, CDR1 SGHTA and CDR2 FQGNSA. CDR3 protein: CASKLGVRYTDTQYF. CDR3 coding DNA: TGTGCCAGCAAGTTAGGGGTCCGCTACACAGATACGCAGTATTTT.

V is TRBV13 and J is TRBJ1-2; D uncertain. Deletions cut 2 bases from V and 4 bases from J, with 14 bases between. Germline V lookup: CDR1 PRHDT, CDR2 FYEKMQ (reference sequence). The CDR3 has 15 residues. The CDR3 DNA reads TGTGCCAGCAGCTTACTCTCCGAGGAACTCTATGGCTACACCTTC. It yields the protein CASSLLSEELYGYTF. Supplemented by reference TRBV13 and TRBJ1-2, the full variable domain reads AAGVIQSPRHLIKEKRETATLKCYPIPRHDTVYWYQQGPGQDPQFLISFYEKMQSDKGSIPDRFSAQQFSDYHSELNMSSLELGDSALYFCASSLLSEELYGYTFGSGTRLTVV.

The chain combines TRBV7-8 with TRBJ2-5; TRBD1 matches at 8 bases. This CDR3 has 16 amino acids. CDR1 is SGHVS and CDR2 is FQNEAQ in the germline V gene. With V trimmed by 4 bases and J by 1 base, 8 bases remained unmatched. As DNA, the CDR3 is TGTGCCAGCAGCTCCCGGACAGGGTGGGCCCAAGAGACCCAGTACTTC. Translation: CASSSRTGWAQETQYF.

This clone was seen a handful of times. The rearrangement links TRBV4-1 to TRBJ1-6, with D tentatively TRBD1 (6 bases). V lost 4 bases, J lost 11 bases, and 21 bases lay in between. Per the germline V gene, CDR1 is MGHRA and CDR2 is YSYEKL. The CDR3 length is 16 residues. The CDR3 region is CASSPYATGIVTPLHF. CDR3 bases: TGCGCCAGCAGCCCGTACGCCACAGGGATCGTAACACCCCTCCACTTT.